These 20 T cell receptor beta chains share one sample of origin, sequenced in a study of T cell responses to AZD1222 COVID-19 vaccine (dated by TCRdb to the early 2020s). Libraries were made using the immunoSEQ multiplex PCR assay. TCRdb obtained this table from immuneACCESS and retained in-frame rearrangements with V and J assigned. These tables miss some clones; where compared with another copy, unresolved V genes account for less than half of the shortfall, and the remainder is unexplained. The sample table lists around 100,000 clones, 88% of them with a count of one. Approximately 20% of the sample belongs to the ten largest clones. The time point label on this specimen signifies: baseline before first vaccination. Sequenced material: peripheral blood, taken on day 0 of AZD1222 vaccination. These receptors were obtained from an adult in good health.

V is TRBV7-2 and J is TRBJ2-7; a possible D gene is TRBD1 (6 bases). Per the germline V gene, CDR1 is SGHTA and CDR2 is FQGNSA. The CDR3 runs to 14 residues. Trimming left V 4 bases short and J 3 bases short, with 13 bases between. The CDR3 DNA follows: TGTGCCAGCAGCTCCGGGACAACCGTCTACGAGCAGTACTTC. Its translation is CASSSGTTVYEQYF. Full variable domain (missing parts from reference TRBV7-2 and TRBJ2-7): GAGVSQSPSNKVTEKGKDVELRCDPISGHTALYWYRQSLGQGLEFLIYFQGNSAPDKSGLPSDRFSAERTGGSVSTLTIQRTQQEDSAVYLCASSSGTTVYEQYFGPGTRLTVT.

This clone showed up just once. CDR3 loop: CASSFTLGQGDYGYTF. The CDR3, as DNA: TGTGCCAGCAGCTTCACACTAGGACAGGGAGACTATGGCTACACCTTC. The rearrangement uses TRBV11-2 and TRBJ1-2, with 8 bases aligning to TRBD1. The V gene end was trimmed by 3 bases and the J gene end by 3 bases; junction bases not matched to a gene: 9. CDR1 is SGHAT, CDR2 FQNNGV, per germline. This CDR3 contains 16 residues.

This chain joins TRBV21-1 and TRBJ1-4. TRBV21-1 is designated a pseudogene. CDR3 length: 15 amino acids. As DNA, the CDR3 is TGTGCCAGCAGCAAAAAGGGACCGTGTAATGAAAAACTGTTTTTT. Translated: CASSKKGPCNEKLFF.

This sequence joins TRBV6-5 and TRBJ1-3, with D unclear. The length of the CDR3 is 16 residues. V shed 0 bases and J shed 0 bases, with 9 bases lying between them. CDR1 MNHEY and CDR2 SVGAGI come from the germline V gene. The CDR3 DNA reads as TGTGCCAGCAGTTACTCTACCGGAAACTCTGGAAACACCATATATTTT. Amino acids: CASSYSTGNSGNTIYF.

The chain uses TRBV7-2 and TRBJ1-3; 7 bases match TRBD1. CDR3 length equals 16 residues. J gave up 8 bases and V 5 bases, and 15 bases lay outside the gene matches. Germline-derived CDR1 and CDR2 are SGHTA and FQGNSA. CDR3 protein: CASSPRRSQGGYTIYF. For the CDR3, the DNA is TGTGCCAGCAGCCCCCGACGGTCTCAGGGGGGATACACCATATATTTT.

This sequence joins TRBV12-3 or TRBV12-4 and TRBJ1-2; 7 positions match TRBD1. J was trimmed by 8 bases and V by 5 bases; bases with no gene match: 8. This CDR3 comprises 13 residues. The CDR3 nucleotides are TGTGCCAGCAGTCGGACAGGCTCCTGGGGCTACACCTTC. As protein: CASSRTGSWGYTF.

The genes are TRBV28 and TRBJ1-2; TRBD1 is a possible D gene (5 bases). CDR3 length: 13 amino acids. CDR1 is MDHEN, CDR2 SYDVKM, per germline. Trimming took 7 bases from V and 5 from J, leaving 14 bases between them. For the CDR3, the DNA is TGTGCCAGCACCAGCGGAGGGGTGTATGGCTACACCTTC. Translation gives CASTSGGVYGYTF.

This rearrangement joins TRBV19 to TRBJ2-7; D not resolved. The CDR3 totals 14 residues. Germline V gene lookup returns CDR1 LNHDA and CDR2 SQIVND (reference sequence). Trimming removed 2 bases from V and 0 bases from J, with 8 bases in between. This chain's CDR3 is CASSITSDSYEQYF. Here the CDR3 DNA reads TGTGCCAGTAGTATAACGAGCGACTCCTACGAGCAGTACTTC.

V and J are TRBV28 and TRBJ1-1; tentatively, D is TRBD1 (6 bases). CDR3 length: 14 amino acids. V lost 7 bases, J lost 2 bases, and 14 bases lay in between. Per the germline V gene, CDR1 is MDHEN and CDR2 is SYDVKM. The chain's CDR3 is CASTIGGVNTEAFF. For the CDR3, the DNA is TGTGCCAGCACCATAGGGGGGGTTAACACTGAAGCTTTCTTT.

V gene TRBV19 combines with J gene TRBJ2-2; D is uncertain. Germline lookup yields CDR1 LNHDA and CDR2 SQIVND (reference sequence). The CDR3 loop spans 16 amino acids. Trimming left V 1 base short and J 7 bases short, with 16 bases between. CDR3 DNA sequence: TGTGCCAGTAGTATAGCGCTCACCTCCTCAGGCGGGGAGCTGTTTTTT. This translates into CASSIALTSSGGELFF.

The chain is built from TRBV5-1 and TRBJ2-7; TRBD2 aligns across 8 bases. The CDR3 extends over 14 amino acids. The germline gives CDR1 SGHRS, CDR2 YFSETQ. Germline trimming cut 4 bases from V and 3 bases from J; bases unmatched to any gene: 6. For the CDR3, the DNA is TGCGCCAGCAGCGTGGGACTAGGGGGCTACGAGCAGTACTTC. This sequence encodes CASSVGLGGYEQYF.

CDR3 DNA sequence: TGTGCCAGCAGTACCGGGGTGAGTGAAGCTTTCTTT. Its protein is CASSTGVSEAFF. The rearrangement uses TRBV9 and TRBJ1-1; D is unclear. The CDR3 totals 12 residues. The germline V gene encodes CDR1 SGDLS and CDR2 YYNGEE. V lost 5 bases, J lost 7 bases, and 12 bases lay in between.

The chain couples TRBV4-1 to TRBJ2-7; 7 bases are a match to TRBD1. Looked up from germline, CDR1 is MGHRA and CDR2 is YSYEKL. This CDR3 is built from 14 residues. The junction had 2 bases not matched to a gene; V was cut back by 1 base and J by 2 bases. CDR3 nucleotides: TGCGCCAGCAGCCAAGGGACAGGCACCTACGAGCAGTACTTC. Translating it yields CASSQGTGTYEQYF.

The gene calls are TRBV7-2 and TRBJ1-4; TRBD1 agrees at 8 bases. CDR1 and CDR2 (germline): SGHTA, FQGNSA. This CDR3 is built from 15 residues. With 5 bases clipped from V and 7 bases from J, the junction kept 9 bases outside the gene matches. The CDR3 loop reads CASSLNQGAREKLFF. CDR3 bases: TGTGCCAGCAGCCTGAACCAGGGGGCGCGTGAAAAACTGTTTTTT.

The chain links TRBV19 to TRBJ1-1, with unresolved D. V dropped 0 bases and J dropped 1 base, with 9 bases sitting between them. Germline CDR1 is LNHDA and CDR2 is SQIVND (reference sequence). This CDR3 contains 15 residues. CDR3 amino acids: CASSIDIAENTEAFF. Here the CDR3 DNA reads TGTGCCAGTAGTATAGATATTGCGGAGAACACTGAAGCTTTCTTT.

V gene TRBV6-4 combines with J gene TRBJ2-1, with TRBD1 matching 9 bases. Trimming took 10 bases from V and 5 from J; bases not matched to a gene: 6. The germline gives CDR1 MRHNA, CDR2 SNTAGT. The CDR3 extends over 13 amino acids. CDR3 region: CATRQGGDNEQFF. CDR3 nucleotides: TGTGCCACCCGACAGGGGGGCGACAATGAGCAGTTCTTC.

The chain carries TRBV24-1 and TRBJ2-7, with D possibly being TRBD1 or TRBD2 (5 bases each). Trimming pared 3 bases from V and 9 bases from J, leaving 14 bases between. Germline V gene sequence: CDR1 KGHDR, CDR2 SFDVKD. The CDR3 totals 13 residues. The CDR3 sequence is CATSDGASSGQYF. Here the CDR3 DNA reads TGTGCCACCAGTGATGGGGCTAGCTCTGGGCAGTACTTC.

The chain links TRBV20-1 to TRBJ2-1; 8 bases agree with TRBD2. The trim removed 3 bases at V and 2 bases at J, leaving 3 bases unmatched. This CDR3 is 14 amino acids long. Germline V CDR1 and CDR2: DFQATT, SNEGSKA (reference sequence). CDR3 nucleotide sequence: TGCAGTGCTAGTGCGGGAGGTACCTACAATGAGCAGTTCTTC. Encoded protein: CSASAGGTYNEQFF.

The chain combines TRBV3-1 (or the pseudogene TRBV3-2) with TRBJ1-4; D is uncertain. The CDR3 spans 14 residues. Trimming cost V 2 bases and J 8 bases, with 12 bases left between them. Germline values: CDR1 LGHDT, CDR2 YNNKEL (reference sequence). The CDR3 sequence is CASSQLVRSEKLFF. CDR3 nucleotide sequence: TGTGCCAGCAGCCAACTCGTTAGATCCGAAAAACTGTTTTTT.

This CDR3 is CASSPNRDRWGTNEKLFF. The CDR3 DNA reads as TGTGCCAGCAGCCCTAACCGGGACAGGTGGGGAACTAATGAAAAACTGTTTTTT. The chain recombines TRBV6-2 or TRBV6-3 with TRBJ1-4; TRBD1 matches 8 bases. Trimming at V came to 6 bases and at J to 1 base, leaving 13 bases not matched to a gene. CDR1 is MNHEY, CDR2 SVGEGT, per germline. The length of the CDR3 is 18 residues.